This TCR beta chain was sequenced in a study of regulatory T cells in long-lasting Graves disease. Comments on this clonotype: Its antigen is still unknown.

Indicated time point: newly diagnosed GD, antithyroid drugs for less than 3 months. Isolated PBMC RNA provided the starting material for the TCR library. The CDR3 has 15 residues. Trimming at V came to 5 bases and at J to 5 bases, leaving 7 bases not matched to a gene. Study-level findings and limits: A reduction in accuracy may have resulted from the small sample size. Patients with persistent disease showed a bias toward TRBV28, TRBJ1-2 and TRBJ2-5.

To make TCR beta libraries, researchers used iRepertoire HTBI primers and Arm-PCR of CDR3 regions. TCRdb called the multiplex PCR reads again in MiXCR, with one record for every CDR3 protein. Altogether about 240,000 distinct CDR3 sequences are present, 20% being singletons, with the ten largest covering 14%. Sequencing was performed on peripheral blood mononuclear cells (PBMCs), taken at new diagnosis, from a patient treated with antithyroid drugs. V is TRBV12-3 or TRBV12-4 and J is TRBJ2-3, with 10 bases fitting TRBD2. The origin of this receptor is a female donor with Graves disease. In DNA, the CDR3 is TGTGCCAGCAGTCCGTTCAGCGGGGGGGGAGATACGCAGTATTTT. This sequence encodes CASSPFSGGGDTQYF.